The clone carrying this TCR beta chain was seen a few times. Its antigen is as yet unknown. The source of the sample is a study of T-cell memory formation after mild COVID-19. Looking at the study overall: TCR clusters mostly belonged to single donors.

One entry per CDR3 protein, called by TCRdb with MiXCR from the 5' RACE reads. The sample lists approximately 430,000 distinct CDR3 sequences; more than 20% were seen once. The study's findings and limits: Clones shrinking from day 15 to 85 showed even CD4/CD8 mixes; later expanders tilted CD4+. Contracting CD8+ clones were enriched in EMRA, CD4+ mainly in CM and EM.

This receptor was identified in an adult woman who had mild COVID-19 (a few samples of this study predate the infection). Cell type and time point are not known. Sequencing used PBMCs or a T cell subset sorted from them (not recorded which).

CDR3 amino acids: CASSDEGNEQFF. DNA for the CDR3: TGTGCCAGCAGTGATGAGGGGAATGAGCAGTTCTTC. The gene calls are TRBV2 and TRBJ2-1; either TRBD1 or TRBD2 may supply D (5 bases each). The CDR3 spans 12 residues. V was shortened by 3 bases and J by 7 bases, with 7 bases between the two germline ends. Germline assignment: CDR1 SNHLY and CDR2 FYNNEI.